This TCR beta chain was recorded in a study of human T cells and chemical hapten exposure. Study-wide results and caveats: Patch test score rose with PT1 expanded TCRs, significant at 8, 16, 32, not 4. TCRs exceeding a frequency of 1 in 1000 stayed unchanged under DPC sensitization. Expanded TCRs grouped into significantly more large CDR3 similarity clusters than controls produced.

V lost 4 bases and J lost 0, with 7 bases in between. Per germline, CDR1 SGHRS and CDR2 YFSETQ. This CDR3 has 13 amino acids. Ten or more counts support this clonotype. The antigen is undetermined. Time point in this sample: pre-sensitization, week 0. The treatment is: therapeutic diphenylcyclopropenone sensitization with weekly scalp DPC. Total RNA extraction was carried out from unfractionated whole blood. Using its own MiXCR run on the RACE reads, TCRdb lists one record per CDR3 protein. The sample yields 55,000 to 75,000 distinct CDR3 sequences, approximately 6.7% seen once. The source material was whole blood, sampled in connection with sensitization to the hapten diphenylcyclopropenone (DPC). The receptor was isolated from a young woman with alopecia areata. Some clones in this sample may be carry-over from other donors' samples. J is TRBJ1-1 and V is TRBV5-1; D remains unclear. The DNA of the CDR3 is TGCGCCAGCAGCCCACACGTGAACACTGAAGCTTTCTTT. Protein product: CASSPHVNTEAFF.